The 26 T cell receptor beta chains presented below share a single source sample, sequenced in a study of blood T cells in healthy people across ages. The second PCR ran about 6 to 12 cycles with a sample-barcoded 5' primer and J-beta primers. TCRdb ran MiXCR on the 5' RACE reads and lists one entry per CDR3 protein. The sample holds roughly 800,000 distinct CDR3 sequences, 25% seen once. This sample also belongs to another study, concerning T cells of mothers and their children.

The specimen was blood. The receptors were gathered from a boy younger than 18 in good health.

J is TRBJ2-6 and V is TRBV6-2 or TRBV6-3, with 8 bases identical to TRBD1. Germline CDR1 is MNHEY and CDR2 is SVGEGT. CDR3 size: 17 residues. V was pared by 6 bases and J by 1 base, with 8 bases of the junction left unmatched. Here the CDR3 DNA reads TGTGCCAGCAGGGACAGGGTCTCATCATCTGGGGCCAACGTCCTGACTTTC. This encodes CASRDRVSSSGANVLTF.

This clonotype was seen a handful of times. The chain links TRBV20-1 to TRBJ2-7; 7 bases agree with TRBD1. This CDR3 has 15 residues. V gave up 5 bases and J gave up 0 bases; unmatched junction bases: 10. The germline V gene has CDR1 DFQATT and CDR2 SNEGSKA (reference sequence). This CDR3 is CSAFLGQRSSYEQYF. DNA of the CDR3: TGCAGTGCTTTTCTGGGACAGAGGAGCTCCTACGAGCAGTACTTC.

This clonotype has just a few counts. The chain employs TRBV7-3 and TRBJ2-5; 10 nucleotides match TRBD2. After removal of 5 bases from V and 4 bases from J, the junction contained 4 bases not matched to a gene. Germline V lookup: CDR1 SGHTA, CDR2 FQGTGA. The CDR3 loop spans 14 amino acids. The CDR3 here is CASSLAGVPETQYF. CDR3 sequence (DNA): TGTGCCAGCAGCCTAGCGGGGGTCCCAGAGACCCAGTACTTC.

The gene calls are TRBV6-5 and TRBJ2-3; 8 bases are a match to TRBD2. V lost 8 bases to trimming and J lost 2 bases; unmatched junction nucleotides: 6. CDR1 and CDR2 from the germline V gene are MNHEY and SVGAGI. This CDR3 is 14 amino acids long. In nucleotides, the CDR3 is TGTGCCAGCCAAGCGGGGGAGTTCACAGATACGCAGTATTTT. Translating gives CASQAGEFTDTQYF.

Only a few counts were recorded for this clonotype. The rearrangement joins TRBV7-2 to TRBJ1-4; D remains unclear. V was pared by 3 bases and J by 0 bases, with 17 bases between. CDR3 length: 18 amino acids. The germline CDR1 and CDR2 sequences are SGHTA and FQGNSA. The CDR3 spells CASSLGRQFHATNEKLFF. For the CDR3, the DNA is TGTGCCAGCAGCTTGGGCAGGCAGTTCCACGCAACTAATGAAAAACTGTTTTTT.

This clonotype was counted a few times. The genes are TRBV20-1 and TRBJ2-5; 10 bases line up with TRBD1. The length of the CDR3 is 17 residues. Losses at the gene ends were 4 bases for V and 4 bases for J; bases not matched to a gene: 15. Germline CDR1 is DFQATT and CDR2 is SNEGSKA (reference sequence). The CDR3 sequence is CSAIRPTGTGERETQYF. CDR3 nucleotides: TGCAGTGCTATTCGTCCAACCGGGACAGGGGAACGAGAGACCCAGTACTTC.

A few counts support this clonotype. J is TRBJ2-7 and V is TRBV6-6; unclear D gene. Germline assignment: CDR1 MNHNY and CDR2 SVGAGI (reference sequence). The V and J ends lost 6 bases and 2 bases respectively, with 8 bases between them. The CDR3 totals 12 residues. CDR3 DNA: TGTGCCAGCAGCCCCCTCCCCTACGAGCAGTACTTC. This encodes CASSPLPYEQYF.

The J gene is TRBJ2-5, the V gene TRBV6-2 or TRBV6-3, with a tentative D call TRBD2 (5 bases). Looked up from germline, CDR1 is MNHEY and CDR2 is SVGEGT. Trimming stripped 5 bases from V and 1 base from J, with 11 bases between. This CDR3 region has 14 residues. Here the CDR3 DNA reads TGTGCCAGCAGTCACGGGATCTTCCAAGAGACCCAGTACTTC. This gives the protein CASSHGIFQETQYF.

The chain is built from TRBV3-1 and TRBJ2-5; either TRBD1 or TRBD2 may supply D (6 bases each). The V gene's germline CDR1 is LGHDT and CDR2 YNNKEL (reference sequence). Trimming removed 1 base from V and 4 bases from J, with 10 bases in between. The CDR3 sequence is 14 residues long. CDR3 in amino acids: CASSQVKGGETQYF. The CDR3 nucleotides read TGTGCCAGCAGCCAAGTTAAGGGGGGAGAGACCCAGTACTTC.

Remarks on this clonotype: One junction end does not reproduce the germline sequence, and a read error may be involved. The chain couples TRBV6-2 or TRBV6-3 to TRBJ2-6; TRBD2 matches 8 bases. The CDR3 extends over 14 amino acids. From germline, CDR1 is MNHEY and CDR2 SVGEGT. CDR3 DNA sequence: TGTGCCGGCAGTAGCGGGGCTGGGGCCAACGTCCTGACTTTC. Its translation: CAGSSGAGANVLTF.

This clonotype came up a few times. The J gene is TRBJ2-5, the V gene TRBV6-2 or TRBV6-3, with D perhaps matching TRBD1 (7 bases). The CDR3 length is 16 residues. V was cut by 2 bases and J by 1 base, with 14 bases left in between. Germline V gives CDR1 MNHEY, CDR2 SVGEGT. This CDR3 reads CASSYRAGQTQETQYF. The CDR3 region has the DNA TGTGCCAGCAGTTACCGGGCGGGACAGACCCAAGAGACCCAGTACTTC.

The rearrangement joins TRBV11-1 to TRBJ1-2; 8 bases fit TRBD1. This CDR3 spans 12 amino acids. The germline gives CDR1 SGHAT, CDR2 FQDESV (reference sequence). V dropped 5 bases and J dropped 14; count of bases not matched to a gene: 10. For the CDR3, the DNA is TGTGCCAGCAGCCATGGGACAGGCCTCGTAACCTTC. Residues: CASSHGTGLVTF. Full variable domain (remainder filled in from reference TRBV11-1 and TRBJ1-2): EAEVAQSPRYKITEKSQAVAFWCDPISGHATLYWYRQILGQGPELLVQFQDESVVDDSQLPKDRFSAERLKGVDSTLKIQPAELGDSAMYLCASSHGTGLVTFGSGTRLTVV.

This chain joins TRBV29-1 and TRBJ2-1; D perhaps matches TRBD1 (5 bases). The CDR3 extends over 14 amino acids. CDR1 and CDR2 from the germline V gene are SQVTM and ANQGSEA. Written as DNA, the CDR3 is TGCAGTGCAACCAGGGAAAGCTCCTACAATGAGCAGTTCTTC. It codes for CSATRESSYNEQFF.

This clonotype was seen only a few times. CDR3 residues: CASSLSPGNEKLFF. In DNA, the CDR3 is TGTGCCAGCAGCCTGTCCCCGGGTAATGAAAAACTGTTTTTT. The genes are TRBV7-9 and TRBJ1-4, with D uncertain. The V gene's germline CDR1 is SEHNR and CDR2 FQNEAQ (reference sequence). The CDR3 contains 14 residues. Trimming cost V 5 bases and J 4 bases, with 11 bases left between them.

There are a few counts of this clonotype. This sequence joins TRBV7-2 and TRBJ2-7; 11 bases fit TRBD1. CDR3 length: 15 amino acids. Germline V CDR1 and CDR2: SGHTA, FQGNSA. V was clipped by 0 bases and J by 7 bases; unmatched bases: 5. The CDR3 protein is CASSLAGTGGFEQYF. The CDR3 coding sequence is TGTGCCAGCAGCTTAGCCGGGACAGGGGGTTTTGAGCAGTACTTC.

The chain carries TRBV7-3 and TRBJ2-3; D is possibly TRBD2 (5 bases). Germline loops: CDR1 SGHTA, CDR2 FQGTGA. CDR3 length: 14 amino acids. The germline V and J ends were trimmed by 0 bases and 4 bases, with 8 bases remaining between them. The CDR3 protein is CASSLTGAADTQYF. Written as DNA, the CDR3 is TGTGCCAGCAGCTTAACGGGAGCTGCAGATACGCAGTATTTT.

Of note for this clonotype: An end of the junction does not agree with germline; a read error may underlie this. The chain has TRBV7-9 and TRBJ2-5; D may be TRBD2 (6 bases). The end of the DNA fits TRBJ2-1 better, so the J call may be wrong. The CDR3 length is 15 residues. Germline V gene data show CDR1 as SEHNR and CDR2 as FQNEAQ (reference sequence). CDR3 nucleotide sequence: TGTGCCGGCAGCTTAGTCAGACTAGGAGATAATGAGCAGTTCTTC. Its translation is CAGSLVRLGDNEQFF.

This clonotype was seen more than once but under ten times. The rearrangement uses TRBV4-1 and TRBJ2-7; TRBD2 might be the D (6 bases). This CDR3 has 15 amino acids. Deletions cut 1 base from V and 3 bases from J, with 13 bases between. Germline V gene sequence: CDR1 MGHRA, CDR2 YSYEKL. The CDR3 spells CASSQGGRGSYEQYF. The CDR3 region has the DNA TGCGCCAGCAGCCAAGGGGGCCGGGGGAGCTACGAGCAGTACTTC.

Only a few counts were recorded for this clonotype. V and J are TRBV29-1 and TRBJ2-1; maybe TRBD2 (6 bases). CDR3 size: 14 residues. The germline V gene has CDR1 SQVTM and CDR2 ANQGSEA. Trimming left V 3 bases short and J 3 bases short, with 12 bases between. For the CDR3, the DNA is TGCAGCGTTGACGGCGGGACGGACTACAATGAGCAGTTCTTC. Protein sequence: CSVDGGTDYNEQFF.

The CDR3 sequence: CASSPDGTPYEQYF. The DNA of the CDR3 is TGTGCCAGCAGCCCGGACGGGACCCCCTACGAGCAGTACTTC. The chain is built from TRBV7-2 and TRBJ2-7; perhaps D is TRBD1 or TRBD2 (5 bases each). The ends were cut back, 5 bases at V and 2 bases at J, with 13 bases in the middle. This CDR3 is built from 14 residues. Looked up from germline, CDR1 is SGHTA and CDR2 is FQGNSA.

This chain connects TRBV6-2 or TRBV6-3 to TRBJ2-7; no clear D gene. Germline V gene data show CDR1 as MNHEY and CDR2 as SVGEGT. Deletions cut 5 bases from V and 0 bases from J, with 11 bases between. CDR3 length: 14 residues. The CDR3 DNA reads as TGTGCCAGCAGTCCCTTCTTCGGCTCCTACGAGCAGTACTTC. It encodes CASSPFFGSYEQYF.

Worth noting for this clonotype: The germline gene is not matched at one end of the junction; a read error may be the cause. The rearrangement uses TRBV6-2 or TRBV6-3 and TRBJ2-3; no firm D call. The CDR3 has 12 residues. Germline CDR1 MNHEY, CDR2 SVGEGT. The CDR3 protein is CASSYAGTALDF. CDR3 nucleotides: TGTGCCAGCAGTTACGCAGGAACGGCCTTGGATTTT.

In its sample, this clonotype was seen a few times. The J gene is TRBJ2-1, the V gene TRBV11-3, with 7 bases identical to TRBD1. CDR1 and CDR2 from the germline V gene are SGHNT and YENEEA. The length of the CDR3 is 15 residues. Losses at the gene ends were 5 bases for V and 5 bases for J; bases not matched to a gene: 9. The CDR3, as DNA: TGTGCCAGCAGCAACCGACAGGGATCAGACAATGAGCAGTTCTTC. The encoded protein is CASSNRQGSDNEQFF.

The chain carries TRBV6-2 or TRBV6-3 and TRBJ1-2; D remains ambiguous. CDR3 length: 13 residues. Germline V CDR1 and CDR2: MNHEY, SVGEGT. The germline V and J ends were trimmed by 5 bases and 4 bases, with 11 bases remaining between them. The CDR3 nucleotides read TGTGCCAGCAGTCCGGGTTATGGCTATGGCTACACCTTC. This encodes CASSPGYGYGYTF.

As concerns this clonotype: One end of the junction fails to match germline, which may point to a read error. The J gene is TRBJ1-6, the V gene TRBV6-2 or TRBV6-3, with D perhaps TRBD1 (6 bases). CDR3 size: 14 residues. CDR1 MNHEY and CDR2 SVGEGT come from the germline V gene. The CDR3 region is CACSRDTVRSPLHF. CDR3 sequence (DNA): TGTGCCTGCAGCCGGGACACAGTAAGGTCACCCCTCCACTTT.

The chain combines TRBV29-1 with TRBJ2-7, with D uncertain. The V gene lost 4 bases and the J gene lost 2 bases, with 12 bases spanning the gap. Per the germline V gene, CDR1 is SQVTM and CDR2 is ANQGSEA. The CDR3 has 13 amino acids. DNA for the CDR3: TGCAGCGTTGCATCCCTCCACACCTACGAGCAGTACTTC. It encodes CSVASLHTYEQYF.